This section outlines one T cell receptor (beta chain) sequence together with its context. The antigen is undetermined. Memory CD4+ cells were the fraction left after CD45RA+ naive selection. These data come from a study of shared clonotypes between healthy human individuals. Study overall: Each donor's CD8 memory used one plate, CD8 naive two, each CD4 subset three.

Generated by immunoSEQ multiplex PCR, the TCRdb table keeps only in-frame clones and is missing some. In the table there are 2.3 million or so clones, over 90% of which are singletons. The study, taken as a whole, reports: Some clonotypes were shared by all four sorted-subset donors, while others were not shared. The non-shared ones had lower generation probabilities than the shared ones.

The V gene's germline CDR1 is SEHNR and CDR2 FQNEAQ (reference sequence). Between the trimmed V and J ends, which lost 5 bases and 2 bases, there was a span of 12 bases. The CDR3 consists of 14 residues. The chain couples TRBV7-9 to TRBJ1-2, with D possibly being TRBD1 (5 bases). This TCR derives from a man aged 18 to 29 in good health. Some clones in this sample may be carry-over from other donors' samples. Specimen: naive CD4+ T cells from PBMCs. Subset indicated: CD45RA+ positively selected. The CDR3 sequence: CASSPMPGNYGYTF. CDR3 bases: TGTGCCAGCAGCCCAATGCCAGGGAACTATGGCTACACCTTC.